One T cell receptor beta chain is described in this entry. Unique molecular identifiers were incorporated into the prepared TCRbeta library. TCRdb re-called the PCR reads with MiXCR, one entry per CDR3 protein. The table has 500,000 to 600,000 distinct CDR3 sequences, 25% to 30% seen once. This record comes from a study of T-cell reconstitution after alpha-beta-depleted transplantation in children. Germline CDR1 ENHRY, CDR2 SYGVKD. J lost 8 bases, V lost 0 bases, and 9 bases had no gene match. This CDR3 is built from 17 residues. The starting material was PBMCs, obtained before TCRalphabeta/CD19-depleted stem cell transplant. The receptor was derived from a boy less than two years old with Wiskott-Aldrich syndrome, due to receive a stem cell transplant. This sequence joins TRBV10-3 and TRBJ2-1; 11 nucleotides align to TRBD2. In DNA, the CDR3 is TGTGCCATCAGTGAGTCCCGACTAGCGGGAAGGGTACATGAGCAGTTCTTC. Amino acids: CAISESRLAGRVHEQFF.